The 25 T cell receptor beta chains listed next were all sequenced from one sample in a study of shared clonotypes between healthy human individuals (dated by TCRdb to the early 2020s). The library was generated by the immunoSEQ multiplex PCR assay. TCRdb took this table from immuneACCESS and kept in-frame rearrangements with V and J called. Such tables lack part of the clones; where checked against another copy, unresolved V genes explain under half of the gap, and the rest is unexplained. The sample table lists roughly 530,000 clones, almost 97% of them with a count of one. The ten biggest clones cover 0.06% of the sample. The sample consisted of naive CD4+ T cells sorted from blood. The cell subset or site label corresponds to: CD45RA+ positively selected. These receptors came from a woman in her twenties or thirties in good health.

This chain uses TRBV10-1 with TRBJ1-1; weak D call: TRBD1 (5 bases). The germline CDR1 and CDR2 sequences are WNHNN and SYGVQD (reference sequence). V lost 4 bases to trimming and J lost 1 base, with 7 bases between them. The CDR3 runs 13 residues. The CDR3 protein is CASSAGGNTEAFF. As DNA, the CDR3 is TGCGCCAGCAGTGCCGGGGGGAACACTGAAGCTTTCTTT.

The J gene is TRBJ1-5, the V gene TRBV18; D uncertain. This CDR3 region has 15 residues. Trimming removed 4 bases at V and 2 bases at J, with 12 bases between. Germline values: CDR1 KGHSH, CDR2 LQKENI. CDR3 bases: TGTGCCAGCTCACTCGACGGTGCTGGCAATCAGCCCCAGCATTTT. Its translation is CASSLDGAGNQPQHF.

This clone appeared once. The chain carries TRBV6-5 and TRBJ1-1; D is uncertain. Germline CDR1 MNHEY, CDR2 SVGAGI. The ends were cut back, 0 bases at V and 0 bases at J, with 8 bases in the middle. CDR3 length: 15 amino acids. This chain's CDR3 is CASSYSSALNTEAFF. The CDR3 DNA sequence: TGTGCCAGCAGTTACTCGTCCGCGCTGAACACTGAAGCTTTCTTT.

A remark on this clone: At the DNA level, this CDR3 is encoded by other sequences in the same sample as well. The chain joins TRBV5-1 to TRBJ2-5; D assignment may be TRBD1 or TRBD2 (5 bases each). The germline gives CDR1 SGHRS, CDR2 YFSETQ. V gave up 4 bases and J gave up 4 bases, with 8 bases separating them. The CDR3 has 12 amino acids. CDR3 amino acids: CASSPRGETQYF. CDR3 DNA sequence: TGCGCCAGCAGCCCGAGGGGAGAGACCCAGTACTTC.

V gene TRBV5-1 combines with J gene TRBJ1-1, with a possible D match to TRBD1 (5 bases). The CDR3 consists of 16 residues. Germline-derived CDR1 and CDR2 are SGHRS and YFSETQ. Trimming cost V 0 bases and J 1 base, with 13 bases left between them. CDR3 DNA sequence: TGCGCCAGCAGCTTGGGAGGGTCCAGGGCGAACACTGAAGCTTTCTTT. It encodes CASSLGGSRANTEAFF.

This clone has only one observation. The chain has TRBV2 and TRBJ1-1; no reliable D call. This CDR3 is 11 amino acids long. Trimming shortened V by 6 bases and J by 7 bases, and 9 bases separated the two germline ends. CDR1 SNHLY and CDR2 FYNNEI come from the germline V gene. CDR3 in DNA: TGTGCCAGCAGACTCGATGGTGAAGCTTTCTTT. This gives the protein CASRLDGEAFF.

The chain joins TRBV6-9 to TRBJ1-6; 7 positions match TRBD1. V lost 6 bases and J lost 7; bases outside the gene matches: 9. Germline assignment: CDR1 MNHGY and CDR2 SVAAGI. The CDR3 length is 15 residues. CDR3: CASRSTGARNSPLHF. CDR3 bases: TGTGCCAGCAGATCCACAGGGGCCCGGAATTCACCCCTCCACTTT.

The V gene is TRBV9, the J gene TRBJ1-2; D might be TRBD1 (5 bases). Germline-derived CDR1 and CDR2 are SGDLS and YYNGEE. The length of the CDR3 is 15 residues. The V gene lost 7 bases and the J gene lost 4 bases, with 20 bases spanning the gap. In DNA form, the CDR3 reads TGTGCCAGCGGGTCGGGAGGGGCCGATCCCTATGGCTACACCTTC. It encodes CASGSGGADPYGYTF.

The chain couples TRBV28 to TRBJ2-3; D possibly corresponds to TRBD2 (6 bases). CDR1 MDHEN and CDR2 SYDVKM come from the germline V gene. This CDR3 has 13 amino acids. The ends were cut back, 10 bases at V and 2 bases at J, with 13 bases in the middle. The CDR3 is CATLGGITDTQYF. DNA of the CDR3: TGTGCCACCCTAGGAGGGATCACAGATACGCAGTATTTT.

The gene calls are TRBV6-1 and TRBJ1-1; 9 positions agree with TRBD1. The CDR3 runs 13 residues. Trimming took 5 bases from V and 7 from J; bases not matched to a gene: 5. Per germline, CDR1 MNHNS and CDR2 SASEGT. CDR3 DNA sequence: TGTGCCAGCAGTCCCCGGGACAGGGATGAAGCTTTCTTT. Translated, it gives CASSPRDRDEAFF.

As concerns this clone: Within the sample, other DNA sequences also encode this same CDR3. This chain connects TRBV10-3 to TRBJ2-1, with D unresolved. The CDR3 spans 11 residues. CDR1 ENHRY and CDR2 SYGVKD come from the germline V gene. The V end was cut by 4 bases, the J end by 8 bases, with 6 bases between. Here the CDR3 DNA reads TGTGCCATCAGTGGCAGAGATGAGCAGTTCTTC. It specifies CAISGRDEQFF.

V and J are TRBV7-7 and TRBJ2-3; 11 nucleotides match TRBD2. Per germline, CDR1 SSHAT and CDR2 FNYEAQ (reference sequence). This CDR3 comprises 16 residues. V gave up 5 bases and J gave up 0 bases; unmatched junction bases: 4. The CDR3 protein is CASSLGTSGSTDTQYF. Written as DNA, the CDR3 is TGTGCCAGCAGCCTTGGGACTAGCGGTAGCACAGATACGCAGTATTTT.

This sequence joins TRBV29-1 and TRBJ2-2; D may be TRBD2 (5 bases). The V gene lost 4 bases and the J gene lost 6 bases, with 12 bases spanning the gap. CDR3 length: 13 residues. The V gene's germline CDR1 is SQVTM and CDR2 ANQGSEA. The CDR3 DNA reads TGCAGCGTTGGCGGGCGATCTGCCGGGGAGCTGTTTTTT. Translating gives CSVGGRSAGELFF.

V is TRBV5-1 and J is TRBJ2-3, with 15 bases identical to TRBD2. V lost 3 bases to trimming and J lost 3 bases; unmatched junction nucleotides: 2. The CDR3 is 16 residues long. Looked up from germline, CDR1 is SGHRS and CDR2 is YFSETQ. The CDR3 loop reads CASSWTSGRVTDTQYF. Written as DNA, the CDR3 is TGCGCCAGCAGCTGGACTAGCGGGAGGGTAACAGATACGCAGTATTTT.

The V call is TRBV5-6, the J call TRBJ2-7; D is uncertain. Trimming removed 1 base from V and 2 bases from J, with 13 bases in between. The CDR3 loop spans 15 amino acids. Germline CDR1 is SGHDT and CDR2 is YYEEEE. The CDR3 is CASSLQLKRTYEQYF. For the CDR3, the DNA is TGTGCCAGCAGCTTGCAGTTAAAGAGGACCTACGAGCAGTACTTC.

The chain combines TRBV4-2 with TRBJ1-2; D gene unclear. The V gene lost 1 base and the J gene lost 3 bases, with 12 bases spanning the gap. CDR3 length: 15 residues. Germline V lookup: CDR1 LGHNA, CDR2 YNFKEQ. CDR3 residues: CASSQVNSDYYGYTF. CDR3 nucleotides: TGTGCCAGCAGCCAAGTCAATTCAGACTACTATGGCTACACCTTC.

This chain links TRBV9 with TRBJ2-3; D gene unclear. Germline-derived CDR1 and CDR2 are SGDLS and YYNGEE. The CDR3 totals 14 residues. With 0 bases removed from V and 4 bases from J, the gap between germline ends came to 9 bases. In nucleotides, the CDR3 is TGTGCCAGCAGCGTAGGTCCAGGATCAGATACGCAGTATTTT. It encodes CASSVGPGSDTQYF. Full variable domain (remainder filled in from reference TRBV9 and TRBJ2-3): DSGVTQTPKHLITATGQRVTLRCSPRSGDLSVYWYQQSLDQGLQFLIQYYNGEERAKGNILERFSAQQFPDLHSELNLSSLELGDSALYFCASSVGPGSDTQYFGPGTRLTVL.

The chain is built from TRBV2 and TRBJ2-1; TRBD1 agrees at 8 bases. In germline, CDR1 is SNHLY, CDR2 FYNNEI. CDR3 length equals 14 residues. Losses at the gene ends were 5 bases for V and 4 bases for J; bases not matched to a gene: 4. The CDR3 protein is CASSLRTGYNEQFF. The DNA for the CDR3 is TGTGCCAGCAGTCTACGGACAGGGTACAATGAGCAGTTCTTC.

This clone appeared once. For the CDR3, the DNA is TGTGCCAGCAGTTATTCTCTTGGCGAGGGGGACACTGAAGCTTTCTTT. It codes for CASSYSLGEGDTEAFF. The rearrangement uses TRBV28 and TRBJ1-1; perhaps TRBD1 as D (6 bases). The CDR3 is made up of 16 amino acids. Trimming took 4 bases from V and 3 from J, leaving 18 bases between them. The germline V gene has CDR1 MDHEN and CDR2 SYDVKM.

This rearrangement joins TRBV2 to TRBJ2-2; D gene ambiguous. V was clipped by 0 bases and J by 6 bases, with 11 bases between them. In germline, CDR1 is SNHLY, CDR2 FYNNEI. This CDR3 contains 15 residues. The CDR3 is CASSEASQLAGELFF. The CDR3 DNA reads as TGTGCCAGCAGTGAAGCTAGCCAGCTTGCCGGGGAGCTGTTTTTT.

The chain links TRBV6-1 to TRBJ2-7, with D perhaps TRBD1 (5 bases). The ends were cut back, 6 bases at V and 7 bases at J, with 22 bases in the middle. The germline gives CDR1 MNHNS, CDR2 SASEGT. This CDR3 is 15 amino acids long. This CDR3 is CASSPAQGTWWEQYF. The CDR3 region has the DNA TGTGCCAGCAGCCCAGCGCAGGGTACCTGGTGGGAGCAGTACTTC.

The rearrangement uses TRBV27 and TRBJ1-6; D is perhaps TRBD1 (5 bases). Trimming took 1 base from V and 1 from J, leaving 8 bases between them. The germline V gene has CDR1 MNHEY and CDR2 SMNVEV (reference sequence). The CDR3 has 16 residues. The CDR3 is CASSLYRQSYNSPLHF. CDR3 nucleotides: TGTGCCAGCAGTTTATACAGGCAGTCCTATAATTCACCCCTCCACTTT.

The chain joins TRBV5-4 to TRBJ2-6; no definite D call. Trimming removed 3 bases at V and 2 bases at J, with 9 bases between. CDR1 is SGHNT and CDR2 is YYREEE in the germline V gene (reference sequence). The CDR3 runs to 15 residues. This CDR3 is CASSSTETGANVLTF. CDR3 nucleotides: TGTGCCAGCAGCTCCACAGAGACTGGGGCCAACGTCCTGACTTTC.

Here the CDR3 reads CASSLTTGAFNYGYTF. The CDR3 DNA is TGCGCCAGCAGCTTGACGACAGGGGCCTTCAACTATGGCTACACCTTC. The chain employs TRBV5-1 and TRBJ1-2; 8 bases match TRBD1. Germline CDR1 SGHRS, CDR2 YFSETQ. This CDR3 has 16 amino acids. Losses at the gene ends were 1 base for V and 2 bases for J; bases not matched to a gene: 7.

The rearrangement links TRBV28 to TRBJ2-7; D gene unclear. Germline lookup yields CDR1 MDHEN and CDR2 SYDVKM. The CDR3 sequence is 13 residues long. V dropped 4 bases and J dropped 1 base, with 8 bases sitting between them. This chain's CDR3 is CASSSPLSYEQYF. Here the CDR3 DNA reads TGTGCCAGCAGTTCCCCCCTATCCTACGAGCAGTACTTC.